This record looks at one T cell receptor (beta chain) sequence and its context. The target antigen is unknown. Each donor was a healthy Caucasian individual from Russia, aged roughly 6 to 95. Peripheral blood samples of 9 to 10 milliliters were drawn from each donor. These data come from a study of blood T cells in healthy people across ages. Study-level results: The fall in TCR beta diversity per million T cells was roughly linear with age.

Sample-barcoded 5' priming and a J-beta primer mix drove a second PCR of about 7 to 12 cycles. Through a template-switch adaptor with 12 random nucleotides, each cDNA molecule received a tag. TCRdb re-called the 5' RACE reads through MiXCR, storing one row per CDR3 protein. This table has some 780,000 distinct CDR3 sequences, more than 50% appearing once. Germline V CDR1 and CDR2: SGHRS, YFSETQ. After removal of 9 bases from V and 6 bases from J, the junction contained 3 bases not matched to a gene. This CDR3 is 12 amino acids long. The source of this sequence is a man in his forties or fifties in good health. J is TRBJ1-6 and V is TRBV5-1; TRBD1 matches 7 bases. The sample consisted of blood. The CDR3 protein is CAITGVNSPLHF. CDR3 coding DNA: TGCGCCATAACAGGGGTTAATTCACCCCTCCACTTT.